Following are 21 T cell receptor beta chains from one sample sequenced in a study of type 1 regulatory T cells. No antigens are known for them. One entry per CDR3 protein, called by TCRdb with MiXCR from the reads. The sample carries 70,000 or so distinct CDR3 sequences, roughly 20% recorded once. Regarding the study as a whole: Compared with non-Tr1 cells, Tr1 cells showed a narrower TCR repertoire.

Sequencing used cultured type 1 regulatory T (Tr1) cells, either the whole culture or a sorted fraction (not recorded which). Receptors originate from a human donor in good health.

This clonotype showed up many times. V usage is TRBV24-1 and J usage is TRBJ2-1; D may correspond to TRBD1 or TRBD2 (5 bases each). The germline V and J ends were trimmed by 3 bases and 5 bases, with 10 bases remaining between them. This CDR3 is built from 14 residues. Germline lookup yields CDR1 KGHDR and CDR2 SFDVKD. This chain's CDR3 is CATSDPGAHNEQFF. The CDR3 nucleotides read TGTGCCACCAGTGATCCCGGGGCCCACAATGAGCAGTTCTTC.

This chain connects TRBV7-2 to TRBJ1-2, with D possibly TRBD1 on 5 matching bases. This CDR3 has 14 amino acids. The V gene's germline CDR1 is SGHTA and CDR2 FQGNSA. Trimming removed 6 bases at V and 4 bases at J, with 15 bases between. The CDR3 protein is CASSPAGRTYGYTF. In nucleotides, the CDR3 is TGTGCCAGCAGTCCCGCAGGGCGCACCTATGGCTACACCTTC.

The rearrangement joins TRBV30 to TRBJ1-1, with unresolved D. The V end lost 1 base, the J end lost 2 bases, and 8 bases lay between the germline ends. This CDR3 has 13 amino acids. Germline V lookup: CDR1 GTSNPN, CDR2 SVGIG (reference sequence). This CDR3 is CAWSEGLNTEAFF. For the CDR3, the DNA is TGTGCCTGGAGTGAAGGGCTCAACACTGAAGCTTTCTTT.

The chain recombines TRBV5-4 with TRBJ2-2; 9 bases map to TRBD1. The V gene's germline CDR1 is SGHNT and CDR2 YYREEE (reference sequence). The CDR3 sequence is 15 residues long. J gave up 4 bases and V 5 bases, and 6 bases lay outside the gene matches. The CDR3 sequence is CASRLQGAGTGELFF. The CDR3 DNA follows: TGTGCCAGCAGGCTACAGGGGGCGGGCACCGGGGAGCTGTTTTTT.

The chain uses TRBV21-1 and TRBJ2-2. TRBV21-1 is given as a pseudogene. The CDR3 is made up of 12 amino acids. The CDR3 here is CASTRRPGELFF. The CDR3 bases are TGTGCCAGCACCCGACGCCCCGGGGAGCTGTTTTTT.

This clonotype was seen a handful of times. Just one base apart from a much larger clone, this may be a read error. The genes are TRBV3-1 and TRBJ2-4; D may be TRBD2 (6 bases). The CDR3 runs 15 residues. The germline CDR1 and CDR2 sequences are LGHDT and YNNKEL (reference sequence). This chain's CDR3 is CAGSQDSGKQNIQYF. CDR3 coding DNA: TGTGCCGGCAGCCAAGATAGCGGCAAACAAAACATTCAGTACTTC.

J is TRBJ2-1 and V is TRBV3-1; D is perhaps TRBD2 (5 bases). Germline values: CDR1 LGHDT, CDR2 YNNKEL (reference sequence). The CDR3 sequence is 12 residues long. The V end was cut by 2 bases, the J end by 13 bases, with 12 bases between. The CDR3 DNA sequence: TGTGCCAGCAGCCAACGTGGGGAGACCCAGTTCTTC. The encoded protein is CASSQRGETQFF.

Concerning this clonotype: At one boundary the junction diverges from the germline segment, which might be a read error. The V call is TRBV7-7, the J call TRBJ2-1, with 14 bases that match TRBD2. The CDR3 length is 15 residues. Per the germline V gene, CDR1 is SSHAT and CDR2 is FNYEAQ (reference sequence). The CDR3: CASSLGTSGGDEQFF. The CDR3 DNA reads TGTGCTAGCAGCTTGGGGACTAGCGGGGGTGATGAGCAGTTCTTC.

This clonotype was seen at least ten times. The chain joins TRBV6-7 to TRBJ2-7, with D perhaps TRBD1 (6 bases). TRBV6-7 is designated an ORF whose function remains uncertain. V was trimmed by 9 bases and J by 3 bases, leaving 9 bases between them. CDR3 length equals 11 residues. The CDR3 spells CASQGFYEQYF. The CDR3, as DNA: TGTGCCAGTCAGGGGTTCTACGAGCAGTACTTC.

The genes are TRBV3-1 and TRBJ2-2, with TRBD2 matching over 7 bases. This CDR3 contains 16 residues. CDR1 LGHDT and CDR2 YNNKEL come from the germline V gene (reference sequence). J gave up 4 bases and V 4 bases, and 9 bases lay outside the gene matches. Here the CDR3 DNA reads TGTGCCAGCAGCCGTGGACTAGGTAGCGGCACCGGGGAGCTGTTTTTT. Translating gives CASSRGLGSGTGELFF.

The chain carries TRBV11-2 and TRBJ2-1; tentatively, D is TRBD2 (5 bases). This CDR3 spans 17 amino acids. Trimming removed 5 bases from V and 10 bases from J, with 27 bases in between. Germline loops: CDR1 SGHAT, CDR2 FQNNGV. The CDR3 reads CASSIVSGGLLSGEQFF. As DNA, the CDR3 is TGTGCCAGCAGCATAGTTTCGGGTGGACTCCTCTCGGGAGAGCAGTTCTTC. Full variable domain (remainder filled in from reference TRBV11-2 and TRBJ2-1): EAGVAQSPRYKIIEKRQSVAFWCNPISGHATLYWYQQILGQGPKLLIQFQNNGVVDDSQLPKDRFSAERLKGVDSTLKIQPAKLEDSAVYLCASSIVSGGLLSGEQFFGPGTRLTVL.

The chain carries TRBV7-2 and TRBJ2-1, with D unresolved. V shed 5 bases and J shed 6 bases, with 11 bases lying between them. CDR1 is SGHTA and CDR2 is FQGNSA in the germline V gene. The CDR3 spans 13 residues. The chain's CDR3 is CASSPRQTNEQFF. In nucleotides, the CDR3 is TGTGCCAGCAGCCCAAGGCAGACCAATGAGCAGTTCTTC.

This clonotype showed up just a few times. This chain uses TRBV29-1 with TRBJ1-1; 7 positions agree with TRBD1. The CDR3 loop spans 13 amino acids. The V gene's germline CDR1 is SQVTM and CDR2 ANQGSEA. After removal of 5 bases from V and 5 bases from J, the junction contained 8 bases not matched to a gene. The CDR3 region is CSVTSPQGTEAFF. DNA of the CDR3: TGCAGCGTTACATCACCACAGGGGACTGAAGCTTTCTTT.

The chain couples TRBV20-1 to TRBJ2-5; 8 positions agree with TRBD1. The ends lost 5 bases at V and 4 bases at J; junction bases unmatched: 3. The CDR3 is 12 amino acids. Germline V gene data show CDR1 as DFQATT and CDR2 as SNEGSKA (reference sequence). DNA for the CDR3: TGCAGTGCTCTTGACAGGGGAGAGACCCAGTACTTC. It yields the protein CSALDRGETQYF.

This chain connects TRBV7-3 to TRBJ2-2; D is undetermined. The germline V gene encodes CDR1 SGHTA and CDR2 FQGTGA. The CDR3 is 13 residues long. V lost 5 bases to trimming and J lost 4 bases, with 8 bases between them. For the CDR3, the DNA is TGTGCCAGCAGCCCCAAATCCACCGGGGAGCTGTTTTTT. It is translated as CASSPKSTGELFF.

This clonotype was detected a few times. This chain joins TRBV29-1 and TRBJ2-5, with a tentative D call TRBD2 (6 bases). Trimming took off 4 bases at V and 5 bases at J, with 14 bases between the two ends. Germline values: CDR1 SQVTM, CDR2 ANQGSEA. This CDR3 is 13 amino acids long. The CDR3 region is CSVVTGAGETQYF. CDR3 DNA: TGCAGCGTTGTAACGGGAGCGGGTGAGACCCAGTACTTC.

V and J are TRBV29-1 and TRBJ2-3; D is perhaps TRBD1 (5 bases). This CDR3 comprises 11 residues. Trimming left V 4 bases short and J 8 bases short, with 10 bases between. CDR1 is SQVTM, CDR2 ANQGSEA, per germline. The CDR3 sequence is CSVGGQGTQYF. The CDR3 coding sequence is TGCAGCGTTGGGGGCCAAGGTACGCAGTATTTT.

This chain uses TRBV9 with TRBJ2-2; 8 positions match TRBD2. Per the germline V gene, CDR1 is SGDLS and CDR2 is YYNGEE. J gave up 7 bases and V 4 bases, and 12 bases lay outside the gene matches. The CDR3 runs 16 residues. In DNA form, the CDR3 reads TGTGCCAGCAGCCCACGCCAGCGGGAGAGGGTCGGGGAGCTGTTTTTT. Protein sequence: CASSPRQRERVGELFF.

The chain links TRBV7-9 to TRBJ2-6; 7 positions match TRBD1. The length of the CDR3 is 18 residues. With 2 bases clipped from V and 0 bases from J, the junction kept 7 bases outside the gene matches. In germline, CDR1 is SEHNR, CDR2 FQNEAQ (reference sequence). The CDR3 loop reads CASSLRPGQSSGANVLTF. CDR3 DNA sequence: TGTGCCAGCAGCTTAAGGCCGGGACAGAGCTCTGGGGCCAACGTCCTGACTTTC.

The chain links TRBV5-1 to TRBJ2-5; 8 positions agree with TRBD1. With 4 bases clipped from V and 5 bases from J, the junction kept 4 bases outside the gene matches. From germline, CDR1 is SGHRS and CDR2 YFSETQ. This CDR3 has 13 amino acids. The DNA of the CDR3 is TGCGCCAGCAGCGGGACAGGTCAGGAGACCCAGTACTTC. Translation: CASSGTGQETQYF.

The chain combines TRBV10-3 with TRBJ2-1; D is undetermined. Germline CDR1 and CDR2: ENHRY and SYGVKD. This CDR3 spans 11 amino acids. Trimming stripped 4 bases from V and 10 bases from J, with 8 bases between. In DNA, the CDR3 is TGTGCCATCAGTGCCCTTGAAGAGCAGTTCTTC. Its protein is CAISALEEQFF.